This T cell receptor (beta chain) was captured in a study of blood T cell repertoires in COVID-19. The overall study: Sample material is recorded as cDNA or gDNA derived from T cells, B-cell-depleted T cells, or PBMCs.

As processed by the authors: Nucleated cell counts were estimated from reference gene primer amplification. Method: immunoSEQ multiplex PCR; TCRdb's copy keeps in-frame clones and lacks some. The DNA was the basis for D and trimming; V, J and clone size are from that table. The repertoire includes fewer than 150,000 clones, 75% to 90% of them detected once, and approximately 20% sits in the top ten. Germline assignment: CDR1 WSHSY and CDR2 SAAADI. J gave up 3 bases and V 5 bases, and 5 bases lay outside the gene matches. The CDR3 length is 14 residues. The V and J genes are TRBV10-2 and TRBJ2-7; 9 bases are shared with TRBD1. This sequence originates from a woman aged 50 to 65 who had recovered from COVID-19. The specimen was peripheral blood. The CDR3 here is CASSPPGQGYEQYF. The CDR3 region has the DNA TGCGCCAGCAGTCCCCCGGGACAGGGCTACGAGCAGTACTTC.